This TCR beta chain stems from a study of T cells in Graves' hyperthyroidism and ophthalmopathy. Between the trimmed V and J ends, which lost 1 base and 8 bases, there was a span of 21 bases. The CDR3 is 17 residues long. The V gene's germline CDR1 is SGHAT and CDR2 FQNNGV. The table lists this clonotype with many counts. The source material, RNA transcripts, was used to amplify TCR beta CDR3 regions. HTBI primers were the set used in a first-round RT-PCR of the TCR CDR3. Via MiXCR, TCRdb re-called the multiplex PCR reads, giving one row per CDR3 protein. The profile shows 650,000 to 750,000 distinct CDR3 sequences, less than 15% of them singletons. When ophthalmopathy did not progress within 18 months, Graves' hyperthyroidism was considered stable. Uncontrolled infections, other autoimmune diseases, pregnancy or lactation led to exclusion of patients. The study based diagnoses on clinical symptoms, serum thyroxine and TRAb, thyroid ultrasound and orbital computed tomography.

The clonotype comes from a woman aged 18-30 years with Graves' hyperthyroidism. The sequencing input was blood. The chain joins TRBV11-2 to TRBJ2-1; D is possibly TRBD1 (7 bases). The CDR3 protein is CASSLGTLTGRRHEQFF. DNA for the CDR3: TGTGCCAGCAGCTTAGGGACCTTGACAGGGAGGAGACATGAGCAGTTCTTC.